This TCR beta chain was retrieved from a study of metastatic and nonmetastatic thyroid tumors. Across the whole study: Repertoire comparisons spanned blood and tumor or nodule tissue from malignant and benign thyroid patients.

This clone was seen ten or more times. Its antigen is as yet unknown. Authors' processing steps: The study built a papillary thyroid cancer distant-metastasis classifier from CDR3 differences across clinicopathological groups. TCRdb reanalyzed the PCR reads with MiXCR. In this record, the V and J calls reflect TCRdb's handling and not the investigators' own analysis. The data hold roughly 20,000 clones, with around 30% observed a single time. The CDR3 is 16 residues long. Trimming cost V 2 bases and J 2 bases; bases outside gene matches: 8. Germline CDR1 is ENHRY and CDR2 is SYGVKD. Study findings and constraints: A significant increase in TCR beta diversity was reportedly seen in malignant thyroid tumors relative to benign nodules, in blood and tumor.

Each patient came to thyroid surgery without any prior treatment (of any kind). The sequence was obtained from a female donor with papillary thyroid cancer or a benign thyroid nodule (not recorded which). Some clones in this sample may be carry-over from other donors' samples. This chain links TRBV10-3 with TRBJ2-7; 8 nucleotides align to TRBD2. Sample: blood. The CDR3 sequence is CAISERGSGKTYEQYF. Here the CDR3 DNA reads TGTGCCATCAGTGAGAGGGGTAGCGGGAAAACCTACGAGCAGTACTTC.